A selection of T cell receptor beta chains follows, all from one sample in a study of blood T cell repertoires in COVID-19. Sequenced by immunoSEQ multiplex PCR; TCRdb stores in-frame clones only, minus some. The sample contains about 150,000 clones, 87% of which appear only once. The sequencing input was peripheral blood. Every receptor here comes from a man aged 80 or over with acute or convalescent COVID-19. The CDR3 runs from the conserved cysteine through the conserved F or W. A D gene is named only where the DNA matches it firmly. Only part of the rows carry a size: once, few, many, or a class if the clone is expanded.

D: NA; size: NA; J: TRBJ1-6; V: TRBV5-3; DNA: TGTGCCAGAAGCACACAACAGGGCCCTAGGGATAATTCACCCCTCCACTTT; CDR3: CARSTQQGPRDNSPLHF
D: NA; size: few; J: TRBJ2-6; V: TRBV29-1; DNA: TGCAGCGTTGCCGGGGGAGTGGGGGCCAACGTCCTGACTTTC; CDR3: CSVAGGVGANVLTF
D: TRBD1; size: NA; J: TRBJ1-6; V: TRBV7-6; DNA: TGTGCCAGCAGCCAAGGGACAGGGGTGAATTCACCCCTCCACTTT; CDR3: CASSQGTGVNSPLHF
D: NA; size: NA; J: TRBJ1-2; V: TRBV29-1; DNA: TGCAGCGTTGAAGATGTTGTCGTCGAGGAACCTGGCTACACCTTC; CDR3: CSVEDVVVEEPGYTF
D: TRBD1; size: NA; J: TRBJ1-2; V: TRBV10-3; DNA: TGTGCCATCAGTGATACAGACAGGGCCGGCTACACCTTC; CDR3: CAISDTDRAGYTF
D: NA; size: NA; J: TRBJ2-7; V: TRBV11-2; DNA: TGTGCCAGCAGCTCCAGCGGTCCATACGAGCAGTACTTC; CDR3: CASSSSGPYEQYF
D: NA; size: NA; J: TRBJ1-1; V: TRBV15; DNA: TGTGCCACCAGCAGAGATAGACCAGGTAGGGGTGACACTGAAGCTTTCTTT; CDR3: CATSRDRPGRGDTEAFF
D: NA; size: NA; J: TRBJ2-7; V: TRBV10-1; DNA: TGCGCCAGCGTATCCCGGGAGAGGTTACTCCCCGAAGAGCAGTACTTC; CDR3: CASVSRERLLPEEQYF
D: TRBD2; size: NA; J: TRBJ2-7; V: TRBV6-1; DNA: TGTGCCAGCAGTGAACGGGAGGGACTAGCGGAATACCCGTCCTACGAGCAGTACTTC; CDR3: CASSEREGLAEYPSYEQYF
D: TRBD2; size: NA; J: TRBJ2-7; V: TRBV24-1; DNA: TGTGCCACCCCTGCGGGGCGGGAGTGTTACGAGCAGTACTTC; CDR3: CATPAGRECYEQYF
D: NA; size: NA; J: TRBJ1-2; V: TRBV5-1; DNA: TGCGCCAGCAGCTTGGTAGCTCAAGACGATGGCTACACCTTC; CDR3: CASSLVAQDDGYTF
D: TRBD2; size: NA; J: TRBJ2-1; V: TRBV5-1; DNA: TGCGCCAGCAGCACAGCGGGAGGGTCCTACAATGAGCAGTTCTTC; CDR3: CASSTAGGSYNEQFF
D: NA; size: NA; J: TRBJ2-3; V: TRBV5-1; DNA: TGCGCCAGCAGCGCGCCTAGCACAGATACGCAGTATTTT; CDR3: CASSAPSTDTQYF
D: NA; size: NA; J: TRBJ2-2; V: TRBV11-2; DNA: TGTGCCAGCAGCTTACAGACTCATAACACCGGGGAGCTGTTTTTT; CDR3: CASSLQTHNTGELFF
D: TRBD2; size: NA; J: TRBJ2-5; V: TRBV4-1; DNA: TGCGCCAGCAGCCAAACTAGCGGGAGTGAGACCCAGTACTTC; CDR3: CASSQTSGSETQYF
D: TRBD1; size: NA; J: TRBJ2-5; V: TRBV18; DNA: TGTGCCAGCTCACCATTTTCCGGGACAGGGGCCAATCAAGAGACCCAGTACTTC; CDR3: CASSPFSGTGANQETQYF
D: NA; size: NA; J: TRBJ2-1; V: TRBV27; DNA: TGTGCCAGCAGTTTATCGGGGTGGGTACAGGGACGGGATGAGCAGTTCTTC; CDR3: CASSLSGWVQGRDEQFF
D: TRBD1; size: NA; J: TRBJ2-3; V: TRBV29-1; DNA: TGCAGCGCTCAACCGACAGGGGACGTCTCAGATACGCAGTATTTT; CDR3: CSAQPTGDVSDTQYF
D: NA; size: NA; J: TRBJ2-2; V: TRBV5-1; DNA: TGCGCCAGCAGCTCTCCGAAGCCGGCCGGGGAGCTGTTTTTT; CDR3: CASSSPKPAGELFF